The 9 T cell receptor beta chains given below trace back to one sample, sequenced in a study of CD8 T cells in ankylosing spondylitis. Study conclusions and caveats: What appeared characteristic of ankylosing spondylitis blood was a TCR beta motif of eight highly homologous variants.

No antigen is known for these receptors. Via MiXCR, TCRdb re-called the 5' RACE reads, giving one row per CDR3 protein. The table lists about 800,000 distinct CDR3 sequences, roughly 12% of them singletons, with roughly 0.51% in the top ten. The material sequenced was blood, either unsorted or a sorted T cell fraction (not recorded which). Receptors were obtained from a male donor with ankylosing spondylitis.

The J gene is TRBJ1-1, the V gene TRBV6-5; possibly TRBD1 for D (6 bases). The CDR3 is 14 amino acids. Per germline, CDR1 MNHEY and CDR2 SVGAGI. V was cut by 3 bases and J by 9 bases, with 17 bases left in between. The chain's CDR3 is CASSYVGPGGQAFF. In DNA form, the CDR3 reads TGTGCCAGCAGTTATGTAGGACCCGGGGGGCAAGCTTTCTTT.

In its sample, this clonotype was seen many times. The chain joins TRBV5-1 to TRBJ2-2, with D tentatively TRBD2 (5 bases). Germline V CDR1 and CDR2: SGHRS, YFSETQ. The CDR3 is 17 residues long. V was clipped by 4 bases and J by 4 bases, with 20 bases between them. DNA for the CDR3: TGCGCCAGCAGCCGATCTGACTGGTCTCGGGGCACCGGGGAGCTGTTTTTT. Its protein product is CASSRSDWSRGTGELFF.

The CDR3 protein is CAFSFFQYREGLLLSPLHF. In nucleotides, the CDR3 is TGTGCCTTCAGTTTCTTCCAGTATCGGGAGGGGCTATTGTTGTCACCCCTCCACTTT. The chain joins TRBV12-3 or TRBV12-4 to TRBJ1-6; possibly TRBD1 for D (5 bases). Trimming took 11 bases from V and 10 from J, leaving 36 bases between them. The CDR3 length is 19 residues.

The CDR3: CASGLGQYSYEQYF. The CDR3 DNA reads as TGTGCCAGTGGGCTGGGACAGTACTCCTACGAGCAGTACTTC. The chain combines TRBV7-2 with TRBJ2-7; the match to TRBD1 covers 7 bases. Germline V gives CDR1 SGHTA, CDR2 FQGNSA. V dropped 9 bases and J dropped 0; count of bases not matched to a gene: 8. This CDR3 has 14 residues.

V usage is TRBV10-3 and J usage is TRBJ2-7; 9 nucleotides match TRBD1. The CDR3 consists of 14 residues. Trimming cost V 6 bases and J 0 bases; bases outside gene matches: 3. The germline V gene encodes CDR1 ENHRY and CDR2 SYGVKD. The CDR3 nucleotides are TGTGCCATCAGAGGGACAGGGAGCTCCTACGAGCAGTACTTC. This codes for CAIRGTGSSYEQYF.

This clonotype was counted a few times. This CDR3 reads CASSPSQGRQLGDEQFF. The CDR3 DNA sequence: TGTGCCAGCTCACCCTCACAGGGGAGACAACTAGGGGATGAGCAGTTCTTC. V is TRBV18 and J is TRBJ2-1, with TRBD1 identical over 7 bases. The CDR3 has 17 amino acids. After removal of 3 bases from V and 8 bases from J, the junction contained 16 bases not matched to a gene. Looked up from germline, CDR1 is KGHSH and CDR2 is LQKENI. Variable domain in full (rest from reference TRBV18 and TRBJ2-1): NAGVMQNPRHLVRRRGQEARLRCSPMKGHSHVYWYRQLPEEGLKFMVYLQKENIIDESGMPKERFSAEFPKEGPSILRIQQVVRGDSAAYFCASSPSQGRQLGDEQFFGPGTRLTVL.

The genes are TRBV5-5 and TRBJ2-6, with D perhaps matching TRBD2 (5 bases). Between the trimmed V and J ends, which lost 4 bases and 4 bases, there was a span of 12 bases. CDR3 size: 15 residues. The germline V gene has CDR1 SGHKS and CDR2 YYEKEE (reference sequence). Here the CDR3 reads CASSVVPGGANVLTF. Written as DNA, the CDR3 is TGTGCCAGCAGCGTTGTCCCGGGAGGGGCCAACGTCCTGACTTTC.

The J gene is TRBJ2-2, the V gene TRBV9; perhaps TRBD2 as D (6 bases). Germline CDR1 reads SGDLS; CDR2 reads YYNGEE. CDR3 size: 16 residues. V was cut by 2 bases and J by 3 bases, with 14 bases left in between. CDR3 protein: CASSVTSSDYTGELFF. The DNA of the CDR3 is TGTGCCAGCAGCGTGACGTCTAGCGATTACACCGGGGAGCTGTTTTTT.

The chain uses TRBV4-1 and TRBJ2-3; possible D gene TRBD1, 6 bases. V shed 4 bases and J shed 0 bases, with 17 bases lying between them. The CDR3 loop spans 17 amino acids. Germline CDR1 MGHRA, CDR2 YSYEKL. For the CDR3, the DNA is TGCGCCAGCAGCCGATCCCCGGGGCAGGGGAGCACAGATACGCAGTATTTT. Translated, it gives CASSRSPGQGSTDTQYF.